The sequence of this T cell receptor (beta chain) was determined in a study of T cells in Graves' hyperthyroidism and ophthalmopathy. Study in general: Peripheral blood was taken when the disease was first diagnosed, before any treatment began.

Study results and limitations: Before onset, by a median of approximately 6.8 months, the model predicted ophthalmopathy.

What was amplified from RNA transcripts were TCR beta CDR3 regions. With the HTBI primer set, the TCR CDR3 went through a first round of RT-PCR. From the multiplex PCR reads, TCRdb called clonotypes with MiXCR, one entry per CDR3 protein. The top ten hold around 15% of the sample, which has about 690,000 distinct CDR3 sequences, around 16% seen once. This clonotype was recorded many times. Its antigen is as yet unknown. Absence of ophthalmopathy progression within 18 months defined stable Graves' hyperthyroidism. The TCR originated in a man over 45 with Graves' hyperthyroidism. The sequenced material came from blood.

The CDR3 DNA follows: TGTGCCAGCTCATGGGGGTCCAATGAGCAGTTCTTC. Its translation is CASSWGSNEQFF. This chain joins TRBV27 and TRBJ2-1; D might be TRBD1 or TRBD2, each matching 5 bases. CDR3 length: 12 amino acids. Trimming took 8 bases from V and 6 from J, leaving 11 bases between them. Per the germline V gene, CDR1 is MNHEY and CDR2 is SMNVEV (reference sequence).